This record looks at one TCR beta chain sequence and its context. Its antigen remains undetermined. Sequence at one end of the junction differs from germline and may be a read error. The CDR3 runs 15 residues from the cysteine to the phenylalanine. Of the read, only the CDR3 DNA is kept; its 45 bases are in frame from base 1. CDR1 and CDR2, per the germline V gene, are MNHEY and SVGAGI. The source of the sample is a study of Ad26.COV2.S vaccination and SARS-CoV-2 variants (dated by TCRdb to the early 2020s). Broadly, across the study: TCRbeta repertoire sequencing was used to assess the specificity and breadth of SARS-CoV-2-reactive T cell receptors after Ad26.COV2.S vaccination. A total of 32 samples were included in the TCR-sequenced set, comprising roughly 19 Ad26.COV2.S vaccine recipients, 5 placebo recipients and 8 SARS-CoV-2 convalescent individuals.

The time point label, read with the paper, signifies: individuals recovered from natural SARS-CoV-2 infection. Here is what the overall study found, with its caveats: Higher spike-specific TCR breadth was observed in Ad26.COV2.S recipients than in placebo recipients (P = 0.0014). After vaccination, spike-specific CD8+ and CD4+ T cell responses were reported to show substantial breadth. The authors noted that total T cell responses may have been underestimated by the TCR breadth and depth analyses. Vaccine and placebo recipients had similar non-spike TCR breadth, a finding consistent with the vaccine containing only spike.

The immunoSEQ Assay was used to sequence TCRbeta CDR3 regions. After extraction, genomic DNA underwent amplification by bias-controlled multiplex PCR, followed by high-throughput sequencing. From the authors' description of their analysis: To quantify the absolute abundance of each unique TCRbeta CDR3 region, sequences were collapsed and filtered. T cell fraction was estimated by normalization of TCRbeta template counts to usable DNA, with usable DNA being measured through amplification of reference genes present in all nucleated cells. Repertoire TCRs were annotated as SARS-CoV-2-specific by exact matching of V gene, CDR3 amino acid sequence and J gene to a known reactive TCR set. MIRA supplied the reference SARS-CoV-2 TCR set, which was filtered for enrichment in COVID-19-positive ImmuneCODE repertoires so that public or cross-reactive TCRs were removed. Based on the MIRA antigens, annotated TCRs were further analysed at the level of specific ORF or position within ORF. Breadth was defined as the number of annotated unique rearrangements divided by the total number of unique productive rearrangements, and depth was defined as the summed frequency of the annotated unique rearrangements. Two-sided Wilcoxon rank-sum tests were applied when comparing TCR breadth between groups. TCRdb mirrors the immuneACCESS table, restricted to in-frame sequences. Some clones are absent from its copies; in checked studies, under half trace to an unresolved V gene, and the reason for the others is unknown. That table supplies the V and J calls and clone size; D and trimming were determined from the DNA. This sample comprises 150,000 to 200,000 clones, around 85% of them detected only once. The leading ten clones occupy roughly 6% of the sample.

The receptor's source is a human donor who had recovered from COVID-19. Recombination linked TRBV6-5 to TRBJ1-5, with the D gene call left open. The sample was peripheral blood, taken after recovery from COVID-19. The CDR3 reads CASRYRVGANRPQHF. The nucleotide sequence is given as TGTGCCAGCAGATACCGCGTGGGCGCCAATCGGCCCCAGCATTTT.